This entry features one TCR beta chain sequence. This same CDR3 is encoded by further DNA sequences in the sample. Per the germline V gene, CDR1 is MNHEY and CDR2 is SVGAGI. This CDR3 region has 15 residues. V lost 0 bases and J lost 2; bases outside the gene matches: 2. Each donor's status was that of a healthy bone marrow donor. 13 Jbeta primers and 60 Vbeta primers were used for the PCR. Sequencing was performed with immunoSEQ multiplex PCR; in TCRdb, only in-frame clones are kept and a portion is missing. The table records more than 85,000 clones, 55% to 80% of them present only once. This record belongs to a study of cytomegalovirus exposure and HLA in healthy donors. Across the study: There were fewer than 500 genotyped donors. Of these, 81% fell in the genetic ancestry cluster associated with self-reported Caucasian donors.

The chain has TRBV6-5 and TRBJ2-7, with 9 nucleotides matching TRBD1. The sample consisted of PBMCs. The receptor's source is a human donor in good health. In DNA form, the CDR3 reads TGTGCCAGCAGTTACTCGGGACAGGGCGCCTACGAGCAGTACTTC. This translates into CASSYSGQGAYEQYF.